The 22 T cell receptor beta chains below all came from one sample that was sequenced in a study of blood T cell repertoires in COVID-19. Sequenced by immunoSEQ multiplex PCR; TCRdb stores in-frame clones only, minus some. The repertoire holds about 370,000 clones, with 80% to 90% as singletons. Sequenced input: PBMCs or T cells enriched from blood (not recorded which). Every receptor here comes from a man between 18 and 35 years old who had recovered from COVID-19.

This chain's CDR3 is CAWGRLLNTEAFF. The CDR3 DNA reads as TGTGCCTGGGGGAGACTACTGAACACTGAAGCTTTCTTT. The rearrangement uses TRBV30 and TRBJ1-1; D call uncertain. The germline V and J ends were trimmed by 5 bases and 0 bases, with 10 bases remaining between them. The germline CDR1 and CDR2 sequences are GTSNPN and SVGIG (reference sequence). The CDR3 contains 13 residues.

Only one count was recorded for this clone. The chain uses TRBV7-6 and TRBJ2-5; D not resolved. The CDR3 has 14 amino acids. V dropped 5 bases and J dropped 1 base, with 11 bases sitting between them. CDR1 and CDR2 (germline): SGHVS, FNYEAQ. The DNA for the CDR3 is TGTGCCAGCAGCCCGGGTGGTTTCCAAGAGACCCAGTACTTC. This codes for CASSPGGFQETQYF.

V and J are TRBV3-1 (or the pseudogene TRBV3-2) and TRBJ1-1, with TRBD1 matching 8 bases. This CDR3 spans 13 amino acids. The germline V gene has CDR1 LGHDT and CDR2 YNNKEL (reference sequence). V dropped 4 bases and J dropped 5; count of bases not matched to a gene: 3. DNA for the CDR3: TGTGCCAGCAGCCTCACAGGGGGGACTGAAGCTTTCTTT. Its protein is CASSLTGGTEAFF.

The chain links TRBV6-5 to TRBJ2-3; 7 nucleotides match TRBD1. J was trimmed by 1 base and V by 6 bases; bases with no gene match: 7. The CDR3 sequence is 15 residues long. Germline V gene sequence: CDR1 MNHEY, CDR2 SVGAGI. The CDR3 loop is CASRKRGQGTDTQYF. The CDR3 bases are TGTGCCAGCAGAAAAAGAGGACAGGGCACAGATACGCAGTATTTT.

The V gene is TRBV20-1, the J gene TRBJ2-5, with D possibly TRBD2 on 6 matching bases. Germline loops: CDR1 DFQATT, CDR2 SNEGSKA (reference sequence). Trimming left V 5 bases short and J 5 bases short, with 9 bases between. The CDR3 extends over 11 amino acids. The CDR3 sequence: CSAGDFETQYF. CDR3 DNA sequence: TGCAGTGCTGGGGACTTTGAGACCCAGTACTTC.

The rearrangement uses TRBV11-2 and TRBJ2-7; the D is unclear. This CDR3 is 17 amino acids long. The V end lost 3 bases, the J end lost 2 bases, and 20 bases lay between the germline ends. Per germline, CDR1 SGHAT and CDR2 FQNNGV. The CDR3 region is CASSLALGTNRPYEQYF. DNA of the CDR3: TGTGCCAGCAGCTTGGCCTTGGGCACGAATAGACCCTACGAGCAGTACTTC.

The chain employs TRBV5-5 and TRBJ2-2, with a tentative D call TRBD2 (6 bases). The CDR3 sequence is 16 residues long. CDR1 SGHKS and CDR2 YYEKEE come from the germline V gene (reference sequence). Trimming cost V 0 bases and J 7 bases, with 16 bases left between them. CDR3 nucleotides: TGTGCCAGCAGCTTGGAGTGGGTCGGGAGACTCGGGGAGCTGTTTTTT. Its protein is CASSLEWVGRLGELFF.

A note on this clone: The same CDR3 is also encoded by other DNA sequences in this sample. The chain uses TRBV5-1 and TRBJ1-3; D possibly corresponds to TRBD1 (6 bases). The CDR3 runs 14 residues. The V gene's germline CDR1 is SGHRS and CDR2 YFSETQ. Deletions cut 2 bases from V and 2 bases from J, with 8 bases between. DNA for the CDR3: TGCGCCAGCAGCTTAACAGGGACTGGAAACACCATATATTTT. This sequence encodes CASSLTGTGNTIYF.

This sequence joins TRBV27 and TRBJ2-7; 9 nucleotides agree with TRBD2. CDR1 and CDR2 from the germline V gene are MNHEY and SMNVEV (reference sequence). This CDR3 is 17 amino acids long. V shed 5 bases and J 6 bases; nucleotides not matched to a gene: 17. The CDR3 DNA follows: TGTGCCAGCAGTACAGAGTACTCTAGCGGGGAGCCCGCCGAGCAGTACTTC. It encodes CASSTEYSSGEPAEQYF.

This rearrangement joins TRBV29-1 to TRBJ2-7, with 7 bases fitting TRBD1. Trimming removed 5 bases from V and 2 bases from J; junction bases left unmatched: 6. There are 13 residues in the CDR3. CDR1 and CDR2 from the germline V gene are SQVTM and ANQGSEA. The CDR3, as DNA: TGCAGCGTTTCGAGACAGGGCCCCTACGAGCAGTACTTC. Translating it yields CSVSRQGPYEQYF.

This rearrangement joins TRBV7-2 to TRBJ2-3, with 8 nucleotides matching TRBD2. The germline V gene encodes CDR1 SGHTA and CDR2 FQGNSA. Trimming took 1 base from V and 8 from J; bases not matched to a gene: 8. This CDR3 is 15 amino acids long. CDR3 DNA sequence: TGTGCCAGCAGCTTAGAAGGACTAGCTGGCGGTACGCAGTATTTT. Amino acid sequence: CASSLEGLAGGTQYF.

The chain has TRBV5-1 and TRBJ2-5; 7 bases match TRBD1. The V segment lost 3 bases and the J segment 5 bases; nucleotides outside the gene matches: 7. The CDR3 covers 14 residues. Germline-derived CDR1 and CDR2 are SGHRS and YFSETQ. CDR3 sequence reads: CASSSHTGVETQYF. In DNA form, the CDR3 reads TGCGCCAGCAGCTCCCATACAGGGGTTGAGACCCAGTACTTC.

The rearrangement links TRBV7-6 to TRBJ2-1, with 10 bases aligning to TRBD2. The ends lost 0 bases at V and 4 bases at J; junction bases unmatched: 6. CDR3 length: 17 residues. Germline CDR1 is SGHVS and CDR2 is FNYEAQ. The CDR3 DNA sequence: TGTGCCAGCAGCTTAGCAAAGGGACTAGCGATATACAATGAGCAGTTCTTC. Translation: CASSLAKGLAIYNEQFF.

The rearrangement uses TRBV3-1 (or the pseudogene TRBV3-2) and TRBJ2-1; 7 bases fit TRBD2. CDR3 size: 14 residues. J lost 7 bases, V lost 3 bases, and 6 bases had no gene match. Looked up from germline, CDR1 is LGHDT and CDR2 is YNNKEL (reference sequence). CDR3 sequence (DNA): TGTGCCAGCAGCCACATGGGACTACCGAATGAGCAGTTCTTC. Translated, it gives CASSHMGLPNEQFF.

The CDR3 reads CASSDSNNPGQGSDSNQPQHF. DNA of the CDR3: TGCGCCAGCAGTGACTCAAATAATCCGGGACAGGGATCTGATAGCAATCAGCCCCAGCATTTT. The chain has TRBV10-1 and TRBJ1-5, with 9 positions matching TRBD1. V shed 3 bases, J shed 0 bases, and the junction held 18 bases outside the gene matches. CDR1 and CDR2 from the germline V gene are WNHNN and SYGVQD (reference sequence). CDR3 length: 21 residues.

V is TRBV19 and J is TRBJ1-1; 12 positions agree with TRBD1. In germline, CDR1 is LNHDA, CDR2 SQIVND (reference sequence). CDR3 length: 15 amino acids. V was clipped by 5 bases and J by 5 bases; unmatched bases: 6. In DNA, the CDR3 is TGTGCCAGTAGTCCGGGACAGGGGGCTTGGACTGAAGCTTTCTTT. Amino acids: CASSPGQGAWTEAFF.

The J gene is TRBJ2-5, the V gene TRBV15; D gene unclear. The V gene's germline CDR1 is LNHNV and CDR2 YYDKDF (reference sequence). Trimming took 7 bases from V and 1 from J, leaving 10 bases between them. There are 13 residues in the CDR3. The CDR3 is CATTGGLQETQYF. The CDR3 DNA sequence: TGTGCCACCACTGGCGGCCTCCAAGAGACCCAGTACTTC.

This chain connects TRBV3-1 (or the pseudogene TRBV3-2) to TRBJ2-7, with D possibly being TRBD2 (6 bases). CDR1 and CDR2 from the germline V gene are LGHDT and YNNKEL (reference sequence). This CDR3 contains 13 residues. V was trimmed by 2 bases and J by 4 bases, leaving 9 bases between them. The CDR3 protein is CASSQTSRYEQYF. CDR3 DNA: TGTGCCAGCAGCCAAACTAGCAGATACGAGCAGTACTTC.

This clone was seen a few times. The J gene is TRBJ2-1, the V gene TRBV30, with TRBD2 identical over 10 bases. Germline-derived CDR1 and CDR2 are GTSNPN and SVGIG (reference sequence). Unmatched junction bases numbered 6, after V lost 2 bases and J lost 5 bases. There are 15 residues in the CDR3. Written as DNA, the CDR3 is TGTGCCTGGAGTTCCGGGACTAGCGCCAACAATGAGCAGTTCTTC. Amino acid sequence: CAWSSGTSANNEQFF. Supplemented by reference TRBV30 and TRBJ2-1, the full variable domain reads SQTIHQWPATLVQPVGSPLSLECTVEGTSNPNLYWYRQAAGRGLQLLFYSVGIGQISSEVPQNLSASRPQDRQFILSSKKLLLSDSGFYLCAWSSGTSANNEQFFGPGTRLTVL.

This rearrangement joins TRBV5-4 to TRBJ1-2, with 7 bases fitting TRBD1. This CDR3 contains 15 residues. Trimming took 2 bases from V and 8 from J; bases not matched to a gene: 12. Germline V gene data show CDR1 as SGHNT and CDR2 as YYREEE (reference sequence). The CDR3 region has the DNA TGTGCCAGCAGCTTTGTTCGGCCAGGGGGGATAGGCTACACCTTC. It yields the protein CASSFVRPGGIGYTF.

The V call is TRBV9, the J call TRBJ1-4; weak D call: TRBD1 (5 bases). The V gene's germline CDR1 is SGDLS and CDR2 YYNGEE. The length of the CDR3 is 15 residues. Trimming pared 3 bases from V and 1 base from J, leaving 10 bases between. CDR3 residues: CASSGDQGTNEKLFF. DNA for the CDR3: TGTGCCAGCAGCGGCGACCAGGGAACTAATGAAAAACTGTTTTTT.

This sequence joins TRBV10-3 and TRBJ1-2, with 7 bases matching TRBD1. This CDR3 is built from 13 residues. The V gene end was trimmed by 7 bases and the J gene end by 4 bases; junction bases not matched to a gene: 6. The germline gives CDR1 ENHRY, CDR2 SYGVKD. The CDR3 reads CAITPGQIYGYTF. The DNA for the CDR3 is TGTGCCATCACCCCGGGACAGATCTATGGCTACACCTTC.